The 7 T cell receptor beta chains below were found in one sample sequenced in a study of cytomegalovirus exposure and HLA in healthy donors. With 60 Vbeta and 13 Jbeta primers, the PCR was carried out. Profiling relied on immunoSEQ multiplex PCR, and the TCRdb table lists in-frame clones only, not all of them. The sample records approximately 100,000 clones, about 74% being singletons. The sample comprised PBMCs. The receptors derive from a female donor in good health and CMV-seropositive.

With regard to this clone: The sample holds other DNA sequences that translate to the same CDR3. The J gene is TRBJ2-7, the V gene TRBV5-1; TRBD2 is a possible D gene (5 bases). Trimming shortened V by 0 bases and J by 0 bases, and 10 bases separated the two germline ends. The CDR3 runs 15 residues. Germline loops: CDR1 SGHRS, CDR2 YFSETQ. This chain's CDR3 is CASSLGTGSSYEQYF. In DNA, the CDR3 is TGCGCCAGCAGCTTGGGGACGGGATCCTCCTACGAGCAGTACTTC.

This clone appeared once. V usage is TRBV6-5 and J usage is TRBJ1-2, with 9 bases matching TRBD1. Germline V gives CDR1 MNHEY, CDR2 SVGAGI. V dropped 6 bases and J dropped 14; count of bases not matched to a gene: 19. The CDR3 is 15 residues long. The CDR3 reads CASRGTLGTGTGVTF. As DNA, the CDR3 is TGTGCCAGCAGGGGGACACTAGGGACAGGGACTGGGGTAACCTTC.

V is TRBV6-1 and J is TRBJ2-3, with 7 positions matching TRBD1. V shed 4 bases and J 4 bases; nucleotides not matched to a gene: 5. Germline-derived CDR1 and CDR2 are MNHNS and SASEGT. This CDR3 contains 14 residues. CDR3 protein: CASSVGQGADTQYF. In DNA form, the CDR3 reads TGTGCCAGCAGTGTGGGCCAGGGGGCAGATACGCAGTATTTT.

The CDR3 bases are TGTGCCAGCAGCGTAGGAGGGAATTTTGCCTACGAGCAGTACTTC. Residues: CASSVGGNFAYEQYF. This chain joins TRBV9 and TRBJ2-7, with a tentative D call TRBD2 (5 bases). CDR1 and CDR2 (germline): SGDLS, YYNGEE. The V and J ends lost 0 bases and 2 bases respectively, with 12 bases between them. The CDR3 is 15 residues long.

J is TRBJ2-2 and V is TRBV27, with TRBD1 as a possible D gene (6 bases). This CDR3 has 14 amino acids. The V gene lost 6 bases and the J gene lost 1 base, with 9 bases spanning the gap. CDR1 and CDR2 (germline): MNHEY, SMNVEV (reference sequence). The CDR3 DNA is TGTGCCAGCAGAAAGGACAGGAACACCGGGGAGCTGTTTTTT. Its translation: CASRKDRNTGELFF.

CDR3 DNA sequence: TGTGCCAGCAGCCCCACAACGGGGTATGGCTACACCTTC. Encoded protein: CASSPTTGYGYTF. The chain has TRBV5-4 and TRBJ1-2; no firm D call. Trimming cost V 4 bases and J 5 bases, with 12 bases left between them. The CDR3 covers 13 residues. Germline CDR1 reads SGHNT; CDR2 reads YYREEE (reference sequence).

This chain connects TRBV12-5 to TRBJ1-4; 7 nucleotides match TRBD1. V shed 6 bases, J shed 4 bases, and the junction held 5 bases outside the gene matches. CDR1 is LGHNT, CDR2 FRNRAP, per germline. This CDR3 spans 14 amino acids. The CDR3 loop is CASGPGQFNEKLFF. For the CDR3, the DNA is TGTGCTAGTGGGCCGGGACAGTTTAATGAAAAACTGTTTTTT.